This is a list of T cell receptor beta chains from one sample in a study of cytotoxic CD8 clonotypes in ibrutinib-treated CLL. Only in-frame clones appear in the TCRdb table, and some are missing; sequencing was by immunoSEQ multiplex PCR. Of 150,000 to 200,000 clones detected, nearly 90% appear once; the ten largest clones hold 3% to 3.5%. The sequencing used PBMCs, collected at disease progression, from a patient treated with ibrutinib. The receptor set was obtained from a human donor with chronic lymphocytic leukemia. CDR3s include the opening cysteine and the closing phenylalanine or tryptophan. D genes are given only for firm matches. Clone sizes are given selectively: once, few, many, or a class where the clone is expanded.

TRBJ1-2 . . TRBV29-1 TGCAGCGTTGCGGACAGAACCGACTATGGCTACACCTTC CSVADRTDYGYTF
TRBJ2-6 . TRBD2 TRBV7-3 TGTGCCAGCAGGCGACAAGCGGGAGCCGGGGCCAACGTCCTGACTTTC CASRRQAGAGANVLTF
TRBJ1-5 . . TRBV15 TGTGCCACCAGCAGAGACCGTACAACGGCAAGCAATCAGCCCCAGCATTTT CATSRDRTTASNQPQHF
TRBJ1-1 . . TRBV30 TGTGCCTGGACCGCGGGGTCAACTGGCACTGAAGCTTTCTTT CAWTAGSTGTEAFF
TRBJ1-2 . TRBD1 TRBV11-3 TGTGCCAGCAGCCACCGTACGGACAGGGGGCTTGGCTACACCTTC CASSHRTDRGLGYTF
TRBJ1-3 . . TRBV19 TGTGCCAGTAGGGCCCTCGGAAACTCTGGAAACACCATATATTTT CASRALGNSGNTIYF
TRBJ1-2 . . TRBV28 TGTGCCAGCAGTCCACCCACCCTGGACTATGGCTACACCTTC CASSPPTLDYGYTF
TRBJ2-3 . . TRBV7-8 TGTGCCAGCAGCGCCAGGGGGGCGGAGTCCACAGATACGCAGTATTTT CASSARGAESTDTQYF
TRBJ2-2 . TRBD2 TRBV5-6 TGTGCCAGCAGCTTGGTAGCGGGAGTATTTGTGAACACCGGGGAGCTGTTTTTT CASSLVAGVFVNTGELFF
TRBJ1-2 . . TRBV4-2 TGTGCCAGCAGCCAAGATCTGGGGGGGAGAGGCTACACCTTC CASSQDLGGRGYTF
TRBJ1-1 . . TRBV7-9 TGTGCCAGCAGCCCAGGACAGACGAACACTGAAGCTTTCTTT CASSPGQTNTEAFF
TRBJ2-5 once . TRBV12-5 TGTGCTAGTGGTTTGGTAGTGCGGGAATCTCGGGAGACCCAGTACTTC CASGLVVRESRETQYF
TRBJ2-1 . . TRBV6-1 TGTGCCAGCAGTGCTGTCCTAGCGGGACAGGGTGAGCAGTTCTTC CASSAVLAGQGEQFF
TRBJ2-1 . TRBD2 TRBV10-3 TGTGCCATCAGTGGGGGACTAGCGGGAGGGCCTGGCTCCTACAATGAGCAGTTCTTC CAISGGLAGGPGSYNEQFF
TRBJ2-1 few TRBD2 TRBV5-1 TGCGCCAGCAGCTTCCCGACTAGCGGGAGGGTTAGCTCCTACAATGAGCAGTTCTTC CASSFPTSGRVSSYNEQFF
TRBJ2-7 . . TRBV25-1 TGTGCCAGCAGACATACAGGAGACTACGAGCAGTACTTC CASRHTGDYEQYF
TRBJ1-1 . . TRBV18 TGTGCCAGCTCAGGAACAGGGTTCGAGACTGAAGCTTTCTTT CASSGTGFETEAFF
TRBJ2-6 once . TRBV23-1 TGCGCCCGCCACAGCGACTCTGGGGCCAACGTCCTGACTTTC CARHSDSGANVLTF
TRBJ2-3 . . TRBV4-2 TGTGCCAGCAGCCAAGAGCAAAGAGTAACAGATACGCAGTATTTT CASSQEQRVTDTQYF
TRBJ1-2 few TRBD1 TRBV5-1 TGCGCCAGCAGCTTGGTCCGACAGGGAGGCTATGGCTACACCTTC CASSLVRQGGYGYTF
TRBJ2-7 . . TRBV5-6 TGTGCCAGCAGCTCAATCCTAACACGGGTGTCCATCGGGTACGAGCAGTACTTC CASSSILTRVSIGYEQYF
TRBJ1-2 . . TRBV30 TGTGCCTGGAGTCGAGGAACAGTAGCTAACTATGGCTACACCTTC CAWSRGTVANYGYTF
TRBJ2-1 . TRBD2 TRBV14 TGTGCCAGCAGCCTGAGACTAGCGGGAGTTTCATATGAGCAGTTCTTC CASSLRLAGVSYEQFF
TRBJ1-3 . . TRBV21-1 TGTGCCAGCAGCATGTTAGGGACAGGGCCAGGAAACACCATATATTTT CASSMLGTGPGNTIYF
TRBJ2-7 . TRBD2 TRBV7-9 TGTGCCAGCAGCCCCCTCGGGACTAGCGGGAGTGGGTCCTACGAGCAGTACTTC CASSPLGTSGSGSYEQYF
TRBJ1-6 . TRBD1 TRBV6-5 TGTGCCACCTTGGCTGGGACAGTCCTCCACTTT CATLAGTVLHF
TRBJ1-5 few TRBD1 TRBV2 TGTGCCAGCTACGACCCAGGACAGGGGGCGCTGGGCAATCAGCCCCAGCATTTT CASYDPGQGALGNQPQHF
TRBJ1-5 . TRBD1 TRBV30 TGTGCCTGGAGCGCCGGGACAGGGGGCAATCAGCCCCAGCATTTT CAWSAGTGGNQPQHF
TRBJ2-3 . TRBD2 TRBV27 TGTGCCAGCAGTTCCTCTGGACTAGCGGGAGGACCCACAGATACGCAGTATTTT CASSSSGLAGGPTDTQYF